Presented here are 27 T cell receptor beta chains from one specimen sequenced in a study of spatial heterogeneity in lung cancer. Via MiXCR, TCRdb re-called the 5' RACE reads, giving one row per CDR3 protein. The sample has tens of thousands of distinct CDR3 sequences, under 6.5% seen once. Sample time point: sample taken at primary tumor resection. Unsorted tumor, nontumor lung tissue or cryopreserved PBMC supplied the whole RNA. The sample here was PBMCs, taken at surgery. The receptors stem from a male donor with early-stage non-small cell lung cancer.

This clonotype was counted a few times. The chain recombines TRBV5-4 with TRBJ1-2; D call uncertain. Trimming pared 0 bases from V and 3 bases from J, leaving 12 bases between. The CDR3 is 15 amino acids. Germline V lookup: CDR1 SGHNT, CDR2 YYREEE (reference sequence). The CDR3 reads CASSLALGEYYGYTF. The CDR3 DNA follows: TGTGCCAGCAGCTTGGCCCTGGGAGAGTACTATGGCTACACCTTC.

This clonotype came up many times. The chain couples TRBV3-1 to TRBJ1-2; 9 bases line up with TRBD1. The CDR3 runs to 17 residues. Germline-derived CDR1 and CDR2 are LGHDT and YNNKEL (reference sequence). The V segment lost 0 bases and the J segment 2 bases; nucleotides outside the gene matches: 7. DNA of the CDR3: TGTGCCAGCAGCCAAGATCTGGGGACAGGGAGCAACTATGGCTACACCTTC. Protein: CASSQDLGTGSNYGYTF.

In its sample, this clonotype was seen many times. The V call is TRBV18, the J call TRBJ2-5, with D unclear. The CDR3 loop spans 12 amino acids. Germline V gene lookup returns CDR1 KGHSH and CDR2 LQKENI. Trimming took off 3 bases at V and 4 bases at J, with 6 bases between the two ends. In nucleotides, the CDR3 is TGTGCCAGCTCACCCCTCTCAGAGACCCAGTACTTC. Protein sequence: CASSPLSETQYF. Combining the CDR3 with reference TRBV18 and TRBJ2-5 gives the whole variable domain NAGVMQNPRHLVRRRGQEARLRCSPMKGHSHVYWYRQLPEEGLKFMVYLQKENIIDESGMPKERFSAEFPKEGPSILRIQQVVRGDSAAYFCASSPLSETQYFGPGTRLLVL.

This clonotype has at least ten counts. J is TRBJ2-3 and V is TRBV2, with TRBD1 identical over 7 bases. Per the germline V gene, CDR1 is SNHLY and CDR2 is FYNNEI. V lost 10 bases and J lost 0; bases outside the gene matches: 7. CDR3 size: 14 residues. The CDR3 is CATKRGPSTDTQYF. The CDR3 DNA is TGTGCCACTAAGAGGGGGCCGAGCACAGATACGCAGTATTTT. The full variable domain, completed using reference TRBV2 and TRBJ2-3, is EPEVTQTPSHQVTQMGQEVILRCVPISNHLYFYWYRQILGQKVEFLVSFYNNEISEKSEIFDDQFSVERPDGSNFTLKIRSTKLEDSAMYFCATKRGPSTDTQYFGPGTRLTVL.

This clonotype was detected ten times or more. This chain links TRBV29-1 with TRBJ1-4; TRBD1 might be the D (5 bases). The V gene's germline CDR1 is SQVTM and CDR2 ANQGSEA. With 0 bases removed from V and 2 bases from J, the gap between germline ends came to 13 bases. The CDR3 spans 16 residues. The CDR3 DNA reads TGCAGCGTTGAAGATCCCAGGGACCCCACTAATGAAAAACTGTTTTTT. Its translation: CSVEDPRDPTNEKLFF. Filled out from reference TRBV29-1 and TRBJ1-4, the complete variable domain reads SAVISQKPSRDICQRGTSLTIQCQVDSQVTMMFWYRQQPGQSLTLIATANQGSEATYESGFVIDKFPISRPNLTFSTLTVSNMSPEDSSIYLCSVEDPRDPTNEKLFFGSGTQLSVL.

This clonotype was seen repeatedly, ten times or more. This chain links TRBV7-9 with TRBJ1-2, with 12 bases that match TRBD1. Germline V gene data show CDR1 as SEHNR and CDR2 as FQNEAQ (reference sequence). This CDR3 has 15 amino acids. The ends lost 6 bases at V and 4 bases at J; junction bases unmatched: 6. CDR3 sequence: CASSPGTGGIYGYTF. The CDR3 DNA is TGTGCCAGCAGTCCCGGGACAGGGGGCATCTATGGCTACACCTTC.

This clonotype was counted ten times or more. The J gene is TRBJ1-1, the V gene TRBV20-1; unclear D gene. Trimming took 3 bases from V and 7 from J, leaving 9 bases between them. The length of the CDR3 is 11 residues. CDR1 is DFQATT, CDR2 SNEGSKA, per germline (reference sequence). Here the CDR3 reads CSARGDNEAFF. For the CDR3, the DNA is TGCAGTGCTAGGGGAGACAATGAAGCTTTCTTT.

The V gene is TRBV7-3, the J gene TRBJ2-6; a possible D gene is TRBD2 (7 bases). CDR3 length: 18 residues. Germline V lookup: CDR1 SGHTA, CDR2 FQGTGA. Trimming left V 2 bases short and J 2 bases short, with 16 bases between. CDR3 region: CASSLERRGAAGANVLTF. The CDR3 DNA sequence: TGTGCCAGCAGCTTAGAACGACGGGGGGCAGCTGGGGCCAACGTCCTGACTTTC.

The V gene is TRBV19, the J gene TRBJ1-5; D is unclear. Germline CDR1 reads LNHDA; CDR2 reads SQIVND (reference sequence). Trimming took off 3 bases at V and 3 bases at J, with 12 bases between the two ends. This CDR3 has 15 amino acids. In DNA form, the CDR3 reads TGTGCCAGTAGTATCTTCGTGGCCGTCAATCAGCCCCAGCATTTT. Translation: CASSIFVAVNQPQHF.

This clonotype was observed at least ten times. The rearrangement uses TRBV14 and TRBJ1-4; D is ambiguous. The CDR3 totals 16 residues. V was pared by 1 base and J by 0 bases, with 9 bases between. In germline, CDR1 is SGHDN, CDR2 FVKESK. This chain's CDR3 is CASSQGVDATNEKLFF. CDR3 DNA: TGTGCCAGCAGCCAAGGAGTTGACGCAACTAATGAAAAACTGTTTTTT.

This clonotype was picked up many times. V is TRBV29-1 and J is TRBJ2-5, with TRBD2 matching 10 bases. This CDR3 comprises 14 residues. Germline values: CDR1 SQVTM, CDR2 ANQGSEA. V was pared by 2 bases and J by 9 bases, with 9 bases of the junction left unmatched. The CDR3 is CSVEITSGAPAQYF. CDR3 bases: TGCAGCGTTGAAATTACTAGCGGGGCCCCGGCCCAGTACTTC.

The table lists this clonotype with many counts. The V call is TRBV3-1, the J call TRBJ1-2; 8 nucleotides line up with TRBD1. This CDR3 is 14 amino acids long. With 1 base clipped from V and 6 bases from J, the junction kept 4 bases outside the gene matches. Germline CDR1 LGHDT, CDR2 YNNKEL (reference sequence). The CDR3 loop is CASSQGDRRNGYTF. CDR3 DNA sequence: TGTGCCAGCAGCCAAGGGGACAGGCGTAATGGCTACACCTTC.

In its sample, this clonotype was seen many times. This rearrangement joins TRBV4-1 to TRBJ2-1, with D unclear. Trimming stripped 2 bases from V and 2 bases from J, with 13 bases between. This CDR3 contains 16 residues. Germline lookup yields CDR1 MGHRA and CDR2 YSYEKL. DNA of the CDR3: TGCGCCAGCAGCCAACTCTTAAAGTCAGCCTACAATGAGCAGTTCTTC. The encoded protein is CASSQLLKSAYNEQFF.

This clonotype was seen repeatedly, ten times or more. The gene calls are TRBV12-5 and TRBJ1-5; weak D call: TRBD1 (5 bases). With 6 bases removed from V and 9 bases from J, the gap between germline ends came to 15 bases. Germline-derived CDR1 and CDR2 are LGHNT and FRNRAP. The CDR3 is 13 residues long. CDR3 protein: CASGTDVGGPQHF. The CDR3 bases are TGTGCTAGTGGAACCGATGTGGGGGGGCCCCAGCATTTT.

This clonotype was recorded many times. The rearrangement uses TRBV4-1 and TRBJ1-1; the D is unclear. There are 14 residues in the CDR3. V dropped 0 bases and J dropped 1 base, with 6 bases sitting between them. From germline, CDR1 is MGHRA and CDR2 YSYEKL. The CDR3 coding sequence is TGCGCCAGCAGCCAAGAAGGCGGGAACACTGAAGCTTTCTTT. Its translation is CASSQEGGNTEAFF.

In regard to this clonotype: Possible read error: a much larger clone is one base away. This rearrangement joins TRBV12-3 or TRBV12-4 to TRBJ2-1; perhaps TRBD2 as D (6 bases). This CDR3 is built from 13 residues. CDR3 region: CASSFGGINEPFF. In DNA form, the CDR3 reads TGTGCCAGCAGTTTCGGGGGTATTAATGAGCCGTTCTTC.

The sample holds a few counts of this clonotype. The CDR3 spells CASSLAGTGSYEQYF. CDR3 nucleotide sequence: TGTGCCAGCAGCTTAGCCGGGACAGGGTCCTACGAGCAGTACTTC. This chain joins TRBV7-6 and TRBJ2-7; 9 bases are shared with TRBD1. V was pared by 0 bases and J by 1 base, with 1 base of the junction left unmatched. This CDR3 region has 15 residues. Germline V gene lookup returns CDR1 SGHVS and CDR2 FNYEAQ.

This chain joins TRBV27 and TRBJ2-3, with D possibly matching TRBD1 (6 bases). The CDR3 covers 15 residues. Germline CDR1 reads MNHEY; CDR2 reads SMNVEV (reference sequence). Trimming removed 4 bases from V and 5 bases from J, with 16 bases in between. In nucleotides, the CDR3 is TGTGCCAGCAGTTCGTTGGGGGCCTCTCAAGATACGCAGTATTTT. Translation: CASSSLGASQDTQYF.

The CDR3 bases are TGTGCCAGCTCCCGAGAGACTGAAGCTTTCTTT. This gives the protein CASSRETEAFF. The chain links TRBV2 to TRBJ1-1; D remains unclear. The V gene's germline CDR1 is SNHLY and CDR2 FYNNEI. CDR3 length: 11 amino acids. The germline V and J ends were trimmed by 8 bases and 5 bases, with 9 bases remaining between them.

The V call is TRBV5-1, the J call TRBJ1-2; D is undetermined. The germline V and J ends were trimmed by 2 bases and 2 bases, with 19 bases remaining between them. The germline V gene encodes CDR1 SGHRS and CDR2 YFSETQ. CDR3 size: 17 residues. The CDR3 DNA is TGCGCCAGCAGCTTACTCGTCCCGCACAGATCGAACTATGGCTACACCTTC. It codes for CASSLLVPHRSNYGYTF.

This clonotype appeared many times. CDR3 loop: CASSPRGGGEKLFF. DNA of the CDR3: TGTGCCAGCAGTCCCAGGGGTGGGGGTGAAAAACTGTTTTTT. The chain recombines TRBV6-5 with TRBJ1-4; TRBD1 is a possible D gene (6 bases). The CDR3 covers 14 residues. Per the germline V gene, CDR1 is MNHEY and CDR2 is SVGAGI. The V and J ends lost 5 bases and 7 bases respectively, with 14 bases between them.

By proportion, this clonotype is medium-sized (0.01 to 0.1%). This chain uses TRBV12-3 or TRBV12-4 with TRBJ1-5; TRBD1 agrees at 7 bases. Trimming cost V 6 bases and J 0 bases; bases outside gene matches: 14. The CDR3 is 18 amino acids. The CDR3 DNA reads TGTGCCAGCAGAGCCTCCGGGACAGATTCGAATAGCAATCAGCCCCAGCATTTT. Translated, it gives CASRASGTDSNSNQPQHF.

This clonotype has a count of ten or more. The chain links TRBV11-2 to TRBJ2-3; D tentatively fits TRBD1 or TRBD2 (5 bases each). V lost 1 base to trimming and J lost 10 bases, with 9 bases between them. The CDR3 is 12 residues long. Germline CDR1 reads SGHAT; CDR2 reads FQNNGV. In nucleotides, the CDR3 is TGTGCCAGCAGCTTAGGGGGACCACCGCAGTATTTT. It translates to CASSLGGPPQYF.

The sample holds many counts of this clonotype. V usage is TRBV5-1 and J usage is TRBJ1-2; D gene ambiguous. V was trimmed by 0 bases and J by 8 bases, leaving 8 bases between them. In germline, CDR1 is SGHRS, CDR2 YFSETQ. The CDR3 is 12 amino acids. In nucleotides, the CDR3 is TGCGCCAGCAGCTTGGGCCCAGGAGGCTACACCTTC. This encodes CASSLGPGGYTF.

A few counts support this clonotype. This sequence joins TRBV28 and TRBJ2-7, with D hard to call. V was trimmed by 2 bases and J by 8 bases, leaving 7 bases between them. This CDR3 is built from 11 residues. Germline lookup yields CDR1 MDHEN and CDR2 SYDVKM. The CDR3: CASSLINQQYF. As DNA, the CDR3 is TGTGCCAGCAGTTTAATTAACCAGCAGTACTTC.

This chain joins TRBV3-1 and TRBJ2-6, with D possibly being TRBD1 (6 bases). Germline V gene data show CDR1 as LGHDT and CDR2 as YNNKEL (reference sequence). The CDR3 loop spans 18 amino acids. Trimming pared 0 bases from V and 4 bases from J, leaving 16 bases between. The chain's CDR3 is CASSQDPPGATGANVLTF. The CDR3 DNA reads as TGTGCCAGCAGCCAAGATCCTCCAGGGGCTACCGGGGCCAACGTCCTGACTTTC.

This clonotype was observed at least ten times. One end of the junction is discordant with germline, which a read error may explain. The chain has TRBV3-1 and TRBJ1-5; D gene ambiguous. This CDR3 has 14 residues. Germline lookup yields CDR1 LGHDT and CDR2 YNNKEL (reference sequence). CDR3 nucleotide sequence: TGTGCCAGCAGCCAAGAACCCAGCATTCAGCCCCAGCATTTT. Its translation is CASSQEPSIQPQHF.